The sequence of this T cell receptor (beta chain) was determined in a study of blood T cells in healthy people across ages. The study, taken as a whole, reports: Naive and antigen-experienced cells were not separated, limiting conclusive comparison.

With respect to this clonotype: Its antigen is currently unknown.

The germline V and J ends were trimmed by 5 bases and 15 bases, with 17 bases remaining between them. This CDR3 spans 13 amino acids. Germline-derived CDR1 and CDR2 are SGHTA and FQGNSA. Using a J-beta primer mix together with a sample-barcoded 5' primer, a second PCR was run for roughly 7 to 11 cycles. TCRdb recomputed calls from the 5' RACE reads with MiXCR, one row per CDR3 protein. The sample holds approximately 800,000 distinct CDR3 sequences; around 25% are singletons and the top ten take roughly 3.5%. These data were also filed under a second study, of T cells of mothers and their children. That investigation notes: Healthy Caucasian mothers, a few in number, and their six children were the donors. The output of TCR recombination is shaped by thymic selection similarly in related and unrelated pairs.

The receptor comes from a boy younger than 18 in good health. The material sequenced was blood. The J gene is TRBJ1-6, the V gene TRBV7-2; D is unresolved. The CDR3 is CASSTRSKRVLHF. CDR3 bases: TGTGCCAGCAGCACCCGGTCTAAGAGGGTCCTCCACTTT.